These 14 T cell receptor beta chains originate from one sample sequenced in a study of T cell changes during pregnancy in multiple sclerosis. The repertoire was sequenced with immunoSEQ multiplex PCR; TCRdb's copy has only in-frame clones and lacks some. The sample yields roughly 45,000 clones, 85% to 90% seen once. Here the sequenced sample was peripheral blood, taken in the second trimester of pregnancy. Source of these receptors: a female donor in good health, enrolled as a control in a pregnancy study.

This chain uses TRBV6-1 with TRBJ2-2; weak D call: TRBD2 (5 bases). The CDR3 has 15 residues. CDR1 and CDR2 from the germline V gene are MNHNS and SASEGT. V shed 3 bases and J shed 4 bases, with 12 bases lying between them. CDR3 amino acids: CASSDRQRPTGELFF. The CDR3 DNA reads TGTGCCAGCAGTGATAGGCAGCGGCCCACCGGGGAGCTGTTTTTT.

This clone was seen a single time. V and J are TRBV11-2 and TRBJ2-7; 10 positions match TRBD1. Per the germline V gene, CDR1 is SGHAT and CDR2 is FQNNGV. Trimming took 3 bases from V and 3 from J; bases not matched to a gene: 8. This CDR3 has 16 amino acids. The CDR3 spells CASSFGGRDRGYEQYF. Here the CDR3 DNA reads TGTGCCAGCAGCTTCGGAGGCCGGGACAGGGGCTACGAGCAGTACTTC.

This chain links TRBV5-6 with TRBJ2-2; TRBD1 is a possible D gene (5 bases). This CDR3 is 14 amino acids long. CDR1 is SGHDT and CDR2 is YYEEEE in the germline V gene. The V and J ends lost 4 bases and 7 bases respectively, with 14 bases between them. In DNA form, the CDR3 reads TGTGCCAGCAGCCCCAGGGTCAAAGGCGGGGAGCTGTTTTTT. It is translated as CASSPRVKGGELFF.

This clone turned up a few times. The chain links TRBV4-2 to TRBJ2-3; 9 positions agree with TRBD1. The CDR3 length is 15 residues. Germline values: CDR1 LGHNA, CDR2 YNFKEQ. V dropped 2 bases and J dropped 4; count of bases not matched to a gene: 4. CDR3 DNA sequence: TGTGCCAGCAGCCAATCGACAGGGGGGCCAGATACGCAGTATTTT. This sequence encodes CASSQSTGGPDTQYF.

The V and J genes are TRBV6-5 and TRBJ1-1, with TRBD1 identical over 7 bases. This CDR3 has 12 amino acids. The V gene end was trimmed by 6 bases and the J gene end by 11 bases; junction bases not matched to a gene: 9. Germline-derived CDR1 and CDR2 are MNHEY and SVGAGI. The CDR3 DNA follows: TGTGCCAGCAGAACGCCGACAGGGCGGGCTTTCTTT. Protein: CASRTPTGRAFF.

V is TRBV5-4 and J is TRBJ2-1; maybe TRBD1 (5 bases). V lost 2 bases to trimming and J lost 6 bases, with 15 bases between them. The CDR3 is 15 amino acids. Germline lookup yields CDR1 SGHNT and CDR2 YYREEE (reference sequence). The CDR3 is CASSFDSLLANEQFF. The DNA for the CDR3 is TGTGCCAGCAGCTTCGACAGTCTCCTTGCCAATGAGCAGTTCTTC.

The chain links TRBV25-1 to TRBJ2-1; 7 bases match TRBD2. With V trimmed by 3 bases and J by 0 bases, 2 bases remained unmatched. Per germline, CDR1 MGHDK and CDR2 SYGVNS. The CDR3 sequence is 15 residues long. Written as DNA, the CDR3 is TGTGCCAGCAGTGAGGGGGGGAGCTCCTACAATGAGCAGTTCTTC. Translation: CASSEGGSSYNEQFF.

This chain connects TRBV5-1 to TRBJ2-6; no clear D. Germline V CDR1 and CDR2: SGHRS, YFSETQ. V was pared by 5 bases and J by 1 base, with 10 bases between. The CDR3 loop spans 15 amino acids. In DNA form, the CDR3 reads TGCGCCAGCAGGGAAACAGTATCTGGGGCCAACGTCCTGACTTTC. This translates into CASRETVSGANVLTF.

This chain uses TRBV4-3 with TRBJ2-1, with 8 bases aligning to TRBD1. Germline CDR1 is LGHNA and CDR2 is YSLEER. CDR3 length equals 16 residues. V dropped 4 bases and J dropped 1; count of bases not matched to a gene: 6. In DNA, the CDR3 is TGCGCCAGCAGCCGAGGACAGGGAAGGTCCTACAATGAGCAGTTCTTC. It is translated as CASSRGQGRSYNEQFF.

V usage is TRBV5-1 and J usage is TRBJ1-2, with TRBD1 matching 9 bases. There are 14 residues in the CDR3. Germline values: CDR1 SGHRS, CDR2 YFSETQ. Unmatched junction bases numbered 8, after V lost 7 bases and J lost 4 bases. The CDR3 is CASQYGTGRYGYTF. In DNA, the CDR3 is TGCGCCAGCCAGTATGGGACAGGGCGCTATGGCTACACCTTC.

The V and J genes are TRBV7-2 and TRBJ2-3; D gene ambiguous. Germline values: CDR1 SGHTA, CDR2 FQGNSA. Trimming removed 1 base at V and 2 bases at J, with 10 bases between. The CDR3 is made up of 15 amino acids. The CDR3 sequence: CASSLDSLPTDTQYF. The CDR3 DNA follows: TGTGCCAGCAGCTTAGATAGCCTCCCCACAGATACGCAGTATTTT.

The rearrangement joins TRBV5-1 to TRBJ2-2; 7 positions match TRBD1. Germline assignment: CDR1 SGHRS and CDR2 YFSETQ. The CDR3 is 18 amino acids. The junction had 14 bases not matched to a gene; V was cut back by 0 bases and J by 6 bases. The CDR3 DNA follows: TGCGCCAGCAGCTTGGGGGGGACAGTTGGGCCTTTGGCCGGGGAGCTGTTTTTT. This encodes CASSLGGTVGPLAGELFF.

The V gene is TRBV10-3, the J gene TRBJ1-5; 9 bases agree with TRBD1. Germline CDR1 reads ENHRY; CDR2 reads SYGVKD. This CDR3 has 16 residues. Germline trimming cut 2 bases from V and 3 bases from J; bases unmatched to any gene: 5. The CDR3 region is CAISETGQGLNQPQHF. Here the CDR3 DNA reads TGTGCCATCAGTGAGACGGGACAGGGACTCAATCAGCCCCAGCATTTT.

The V gene is TRBV7-9, the J gene TRBJ1-1; D is undetermined. The germline CDR1 and CDR2 sequences are SEHNR and FQNEAQ (reference sequence). The CDR3 sequence is 13 residues long. V lost 3 bases, J lost 3 bases, and 8 bases lay in between. The CDR3 bases are TGTGCCAGCAGCTTCGGCGGGGACACTGAAGCTTTCTTT. This codes for CASSFGGDTEAFF. Based on the CDR3 plus reference TRBV7-9 and TRBJ1-1, the full variable domain is DTGVSQNPRHKITKRGQNVTFRCDPISEHNRLYWYRQTLGQGPEFLTYFQNEAQLEKSRLLSDRFSAERPKGSFSTLEIQRTEQGDSAMYLCASSFGGDTEAFFGQGTRLTVV.